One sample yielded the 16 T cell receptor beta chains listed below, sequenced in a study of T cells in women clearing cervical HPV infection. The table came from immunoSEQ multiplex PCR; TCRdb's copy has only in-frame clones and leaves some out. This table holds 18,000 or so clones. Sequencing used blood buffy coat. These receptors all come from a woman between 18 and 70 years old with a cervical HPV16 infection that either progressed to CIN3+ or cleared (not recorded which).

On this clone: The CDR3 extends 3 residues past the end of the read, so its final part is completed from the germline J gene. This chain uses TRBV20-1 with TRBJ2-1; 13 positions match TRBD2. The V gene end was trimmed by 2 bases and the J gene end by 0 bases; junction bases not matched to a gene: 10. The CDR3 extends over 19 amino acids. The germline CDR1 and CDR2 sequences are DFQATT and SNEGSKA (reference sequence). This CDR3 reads CSARPMGLAGRNSYNEQFF. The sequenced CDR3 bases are TGCAGTGCTAGACCCATGGGACTAGCGGGGAGAAACTCCTACAATGAG.

CDR3 sequence reads: CASSVVTGADGYTF. The CDR3 DNA, read in part, is TGTGCCAGCAGCGTAGTAACAGGGGCGGATGGC. The genes are TRBV9 and TRBJ1-2, with 7 bases identical to TRBD1. The CDR3 end falls 3 residues outside the read, so it is completed with the germline J gene. The V segment lost 0 bases and the J segment 6 bases; nucleotides outside the gene matches: 5. CDR3 length equals 14 residues. CDR1 and CDR2 from the germline V gene are SGDLS and YYNGEE.

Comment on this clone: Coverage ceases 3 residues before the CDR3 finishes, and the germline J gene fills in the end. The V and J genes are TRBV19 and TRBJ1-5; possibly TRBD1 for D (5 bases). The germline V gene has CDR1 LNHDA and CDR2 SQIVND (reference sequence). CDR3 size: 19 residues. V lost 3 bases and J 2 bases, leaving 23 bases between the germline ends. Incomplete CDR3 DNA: TGTGCCAGTAGTATTTTCCAGGGCGGGGGTATTATCCGCAATCAGCCC. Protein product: CASSIFQGGGIIRNQP. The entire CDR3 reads CASSIFQGGGIIRNQPQHF. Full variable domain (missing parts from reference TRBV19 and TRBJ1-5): DGGITQSPKYLFRKEGQNVTLSCEQNLNHDAMYWYRQDPGQGLRLIYYSQIVNDFQKGDIAEGYSVSREKKESFPLTVTSAQKNPTAFYLCASSIFQGGGIIRNQPQHFGDGTRLSIL.

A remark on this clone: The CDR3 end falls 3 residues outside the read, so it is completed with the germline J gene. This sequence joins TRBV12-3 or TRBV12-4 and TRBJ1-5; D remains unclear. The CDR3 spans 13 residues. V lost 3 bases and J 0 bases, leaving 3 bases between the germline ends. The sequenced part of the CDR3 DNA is TGTGCCAGCAGTTTTAGTAGCAATCAGCCC. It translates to CASSFSSNQP. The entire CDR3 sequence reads CASSFSSNQPQHF.

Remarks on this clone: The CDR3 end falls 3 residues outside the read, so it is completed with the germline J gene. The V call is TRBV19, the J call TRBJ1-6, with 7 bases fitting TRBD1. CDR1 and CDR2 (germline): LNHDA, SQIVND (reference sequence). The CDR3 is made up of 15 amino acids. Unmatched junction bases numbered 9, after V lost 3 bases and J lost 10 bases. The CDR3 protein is CASSIGAGGRSPLHF. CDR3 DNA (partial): TGTGCCAGTAGTATCGGGGCAGGGGGTCGGTCACCC.

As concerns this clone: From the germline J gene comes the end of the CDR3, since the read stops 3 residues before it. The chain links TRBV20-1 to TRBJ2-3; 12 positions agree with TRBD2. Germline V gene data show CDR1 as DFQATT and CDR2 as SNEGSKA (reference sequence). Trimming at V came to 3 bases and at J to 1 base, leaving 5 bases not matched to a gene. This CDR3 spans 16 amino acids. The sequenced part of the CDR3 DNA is TGCAGTGCTAGTGGCGGACTAGCGGGACGCACAGATACG. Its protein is CSASGGLAGRTDT. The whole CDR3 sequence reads CSASGGLAGRTDTQYF.

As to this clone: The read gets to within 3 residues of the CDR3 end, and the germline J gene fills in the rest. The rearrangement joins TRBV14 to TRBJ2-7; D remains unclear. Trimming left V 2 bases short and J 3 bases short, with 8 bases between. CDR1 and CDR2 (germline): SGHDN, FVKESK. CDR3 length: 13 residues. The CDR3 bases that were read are TGTGCCAGCAGCCAATCAGACATCTACGAG. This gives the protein CASSQSDIYE. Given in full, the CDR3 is CASSQSDIYEQYF.

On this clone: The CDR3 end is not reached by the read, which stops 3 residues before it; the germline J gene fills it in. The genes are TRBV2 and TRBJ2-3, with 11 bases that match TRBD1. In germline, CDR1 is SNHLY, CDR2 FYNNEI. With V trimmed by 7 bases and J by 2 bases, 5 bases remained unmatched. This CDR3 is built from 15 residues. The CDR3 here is CASTRDRGVTDTQYF. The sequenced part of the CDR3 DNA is TGTGCCAGCACCAGGGACAGGGGGGTCACAGATACG.

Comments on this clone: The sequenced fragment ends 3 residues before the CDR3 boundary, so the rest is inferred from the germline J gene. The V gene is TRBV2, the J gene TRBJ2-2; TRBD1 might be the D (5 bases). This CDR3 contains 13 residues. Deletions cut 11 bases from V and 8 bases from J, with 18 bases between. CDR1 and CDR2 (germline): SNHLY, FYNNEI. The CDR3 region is CASKGSWTGELFF. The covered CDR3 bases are TGTGCCTCAAAGGGGTCTTGGACAGGGGAG.

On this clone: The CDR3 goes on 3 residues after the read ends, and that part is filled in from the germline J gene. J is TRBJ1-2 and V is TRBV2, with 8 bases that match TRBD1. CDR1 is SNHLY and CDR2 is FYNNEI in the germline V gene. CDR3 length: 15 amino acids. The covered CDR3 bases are TGTGCCAGCAGAAACACAGGGGGGCTTAGGTACGAC. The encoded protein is CASRNTGGLRYD. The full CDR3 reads CASRNTGGLRYDYTF.

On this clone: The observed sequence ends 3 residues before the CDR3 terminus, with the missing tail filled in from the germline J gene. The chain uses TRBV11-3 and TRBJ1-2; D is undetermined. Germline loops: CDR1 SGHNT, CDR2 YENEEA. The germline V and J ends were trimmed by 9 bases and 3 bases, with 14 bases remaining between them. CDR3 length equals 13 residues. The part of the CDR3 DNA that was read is TGTGCCAGAAGTAGGGTGGCAGACTATGGC. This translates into CARSRVADYG. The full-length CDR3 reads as CARSRVADYGYTF.

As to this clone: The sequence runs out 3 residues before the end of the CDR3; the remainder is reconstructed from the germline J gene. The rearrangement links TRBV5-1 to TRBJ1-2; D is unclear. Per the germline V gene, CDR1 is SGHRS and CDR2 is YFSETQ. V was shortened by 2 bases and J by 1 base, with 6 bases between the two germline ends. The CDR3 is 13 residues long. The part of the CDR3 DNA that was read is TGCGCCAGCAGCTTTGACATTAACTATGGC. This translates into CASSFDINYG. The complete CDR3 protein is CASSFDINYGYTF.

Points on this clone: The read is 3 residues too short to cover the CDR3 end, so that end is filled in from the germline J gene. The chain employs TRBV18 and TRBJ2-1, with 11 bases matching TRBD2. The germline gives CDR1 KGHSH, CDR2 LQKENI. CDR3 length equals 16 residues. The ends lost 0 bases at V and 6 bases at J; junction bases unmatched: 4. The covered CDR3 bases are TGTGCCAGCTCACCACCGAGTAGCGGGGGGGTCAATGAG. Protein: CASSPPSSGGVNE. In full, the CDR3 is CASSPPSSGGVNEQFF. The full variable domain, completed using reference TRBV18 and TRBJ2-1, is NAGVMQNPRHLVRRRGQEARLRCSPMKGHSHVYWYRQLPEEGLKFMVYLQKENIIDESGMPKERFSAEFPKEGPSILRIQQVVRGDSAAYFCASSPPSSGGVNEQFFGPGTRLTVL.

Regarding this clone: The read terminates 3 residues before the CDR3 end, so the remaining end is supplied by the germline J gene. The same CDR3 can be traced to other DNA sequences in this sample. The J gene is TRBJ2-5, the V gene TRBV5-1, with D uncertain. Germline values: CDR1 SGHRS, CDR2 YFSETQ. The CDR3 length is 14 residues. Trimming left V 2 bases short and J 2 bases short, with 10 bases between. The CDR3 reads CASSLVSSQETQYF. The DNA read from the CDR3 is TGCGCCAGCAGCTTAGTGTCCAGTCAAGAGACC.

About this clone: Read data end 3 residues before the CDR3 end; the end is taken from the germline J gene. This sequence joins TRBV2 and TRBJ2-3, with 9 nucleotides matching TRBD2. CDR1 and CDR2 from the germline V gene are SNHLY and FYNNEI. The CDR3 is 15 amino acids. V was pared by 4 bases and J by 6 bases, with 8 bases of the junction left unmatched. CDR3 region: CASSAERGAGDTQYF. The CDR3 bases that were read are TGTGCCAGCAGTGCCGAGCGGGGGGCAGGGGATACG.

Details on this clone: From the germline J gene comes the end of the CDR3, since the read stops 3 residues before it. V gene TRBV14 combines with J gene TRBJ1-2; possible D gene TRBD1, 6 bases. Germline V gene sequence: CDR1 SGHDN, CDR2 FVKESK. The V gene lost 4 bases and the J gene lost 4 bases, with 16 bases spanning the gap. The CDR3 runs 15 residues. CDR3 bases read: TGTGCCAGCAGCCCCGCAACTACAGGGCTCTATGGC. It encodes CASSPATTGLYG. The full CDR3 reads CASSPATTGLYGYTF.